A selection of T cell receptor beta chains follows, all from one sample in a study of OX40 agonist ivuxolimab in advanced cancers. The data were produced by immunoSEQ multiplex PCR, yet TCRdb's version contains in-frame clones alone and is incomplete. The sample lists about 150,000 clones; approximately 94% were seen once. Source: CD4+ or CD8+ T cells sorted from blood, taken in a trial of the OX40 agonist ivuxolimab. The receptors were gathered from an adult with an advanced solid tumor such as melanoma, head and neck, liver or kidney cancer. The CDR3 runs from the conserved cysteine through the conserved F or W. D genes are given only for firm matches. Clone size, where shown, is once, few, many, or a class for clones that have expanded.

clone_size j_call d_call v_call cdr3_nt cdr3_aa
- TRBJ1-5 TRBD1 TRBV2 TGTGCCAGCAATATGGACAGGGGCAATCAGCCCCAGCATTTT CASNMDRGNQPQHF
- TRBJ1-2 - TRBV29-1 TGCAGCGTTGATGGGATAACCAGGCAGGGCCTTGGCTACACCTTC CSVDGITRQGLGYTF
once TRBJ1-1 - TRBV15 TGTGCCACCAGCAGAGATCGAGACATTTTGGAAGCTTTCTTT CATSRDRDILEAFF
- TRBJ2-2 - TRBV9 TGTGCCAGCAGCCCTCGGACGCAGAACACCGGGGAGCTGTTTTTT CASSPRTQNTGELFF
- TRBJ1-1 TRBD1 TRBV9 TGTGCCAGCACCCTTATGGGACAGGGTCTCTCTGAAGCTTTCTTT CASTLMGQGLSEAFF
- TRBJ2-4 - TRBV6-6 TGTGCCACCCTTGATGGGGTCGGCAAAAACATTCAGTACTTC CATLDGVGKNIQYF
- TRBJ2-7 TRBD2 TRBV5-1 TGCGCCAGCAGCCTTGGGACTAGCGGGGTCCACGAGCAGTACTTC CASSLGTSGVHEQYF
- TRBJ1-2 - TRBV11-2 TGTGCCAGCAGCAGGGGACAAGCAGCTAACTATGGCTACACCTTC CASSRGQAANYGYTF
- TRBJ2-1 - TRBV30 TGTGCCTGGAGTGGGGCGGTATCCTACAATGAGCAGTTCTTC CAWSGAVSYNEQFF
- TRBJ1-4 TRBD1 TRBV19 TGTGCCAGTAGTATCTCAGCCCACAGGGGTGAAAAACTGTTTTTT CASSISAHRGEKLFF
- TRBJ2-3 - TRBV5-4 TGTGCCAGCGGGGGCGGAGATACGCAGTATTTT CASGGGDTQYF
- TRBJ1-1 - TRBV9 TGTGCCAGCAGCCCCCAGACAGCGAACACTGAAGCTTTCTTT CASSPQTANTEAFF
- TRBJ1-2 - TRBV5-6 TGTGCCAGCAGCTTGGTGGGTGGCGGCTACACCTTC CASSLVGGGYTF
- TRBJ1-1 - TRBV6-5 TGTGCCAGCAGTTATCAGGGCCGAGAAGCTTTCTTT CASSYQGREAFF